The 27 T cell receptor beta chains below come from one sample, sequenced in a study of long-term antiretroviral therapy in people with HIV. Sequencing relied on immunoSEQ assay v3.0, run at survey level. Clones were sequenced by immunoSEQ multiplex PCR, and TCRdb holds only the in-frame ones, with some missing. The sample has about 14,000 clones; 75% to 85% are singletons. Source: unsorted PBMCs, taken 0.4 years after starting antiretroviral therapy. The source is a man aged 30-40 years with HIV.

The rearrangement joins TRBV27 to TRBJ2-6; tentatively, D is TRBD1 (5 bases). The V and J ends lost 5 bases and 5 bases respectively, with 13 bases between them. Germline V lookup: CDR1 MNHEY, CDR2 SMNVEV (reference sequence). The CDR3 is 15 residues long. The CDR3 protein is CASSPQGIRANVLTF. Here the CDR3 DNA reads TGTGCCAGCAGTCCCCAGGGAATTAGGGCCAACGTCCTGACTTTC.

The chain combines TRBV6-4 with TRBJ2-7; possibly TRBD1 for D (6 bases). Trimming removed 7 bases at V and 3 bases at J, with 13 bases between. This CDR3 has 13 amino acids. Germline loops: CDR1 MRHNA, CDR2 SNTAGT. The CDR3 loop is CASKWDKIYEQYF. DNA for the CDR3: TGTGCCAGCAAGTGGGACAAGATCTACGAGCAGTACTTC.

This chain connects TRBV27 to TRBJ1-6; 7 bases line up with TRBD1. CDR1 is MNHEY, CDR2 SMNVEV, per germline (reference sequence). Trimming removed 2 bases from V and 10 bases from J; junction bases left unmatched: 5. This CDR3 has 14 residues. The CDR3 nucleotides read TGTGCCAGCAGTTTAACAGGGGTTCGGTCACCCCTCCACTTT. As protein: CASSLTGVRSPLHF.

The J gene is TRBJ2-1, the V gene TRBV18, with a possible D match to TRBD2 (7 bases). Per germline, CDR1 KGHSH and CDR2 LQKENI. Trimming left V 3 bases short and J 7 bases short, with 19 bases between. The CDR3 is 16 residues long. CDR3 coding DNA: TGTGCCAGCTCACCTCAGTCCGGGGGGCTTTTGAATGAGCAGTTCTTC. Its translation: CASSPQSGGLLNEQFF.

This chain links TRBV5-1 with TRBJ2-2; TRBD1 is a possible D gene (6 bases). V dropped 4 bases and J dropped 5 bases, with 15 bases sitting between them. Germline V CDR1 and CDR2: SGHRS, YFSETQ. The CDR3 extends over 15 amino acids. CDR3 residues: CASSPEAGVTGELFF. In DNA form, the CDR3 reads TGCGCCAGCAGCCCAGAGGCAGGGGTGACCGGGGAGCTGTTTTTT.

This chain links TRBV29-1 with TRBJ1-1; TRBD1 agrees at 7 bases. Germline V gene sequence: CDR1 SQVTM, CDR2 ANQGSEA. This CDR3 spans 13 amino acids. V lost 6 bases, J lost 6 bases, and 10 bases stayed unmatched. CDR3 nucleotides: TGCAGCGTAACGACAGGGTACGCCTCTGAAGCTTTCTTT. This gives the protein CSVTTGYASEAFF.

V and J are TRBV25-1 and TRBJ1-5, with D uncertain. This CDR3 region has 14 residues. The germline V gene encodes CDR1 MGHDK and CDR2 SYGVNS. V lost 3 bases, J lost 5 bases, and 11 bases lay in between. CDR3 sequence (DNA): TGTGCCAGCAGTGATCATTGGTTTGATCAGCCCCAGCATTTT. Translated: CASSDHWFDQPQHF.

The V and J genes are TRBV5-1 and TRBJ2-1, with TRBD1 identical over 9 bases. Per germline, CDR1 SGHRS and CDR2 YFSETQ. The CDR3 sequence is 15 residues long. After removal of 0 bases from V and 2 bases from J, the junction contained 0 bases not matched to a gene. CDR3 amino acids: CASSLGQGAYNEQFF. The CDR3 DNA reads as TGCGCCAGCAGCTTGGGACAGGGGGCCTACAATGAGCAGTTCTTC.

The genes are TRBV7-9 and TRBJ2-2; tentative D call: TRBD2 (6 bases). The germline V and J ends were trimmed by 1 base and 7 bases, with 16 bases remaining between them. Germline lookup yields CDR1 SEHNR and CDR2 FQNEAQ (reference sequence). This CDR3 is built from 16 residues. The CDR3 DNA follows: TGTGCCAGCAGCTTAGGGAGATCGGCGGGGAGCGGGGAGCTGTTTTTT. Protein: CASSLGRSAGSGELFF.

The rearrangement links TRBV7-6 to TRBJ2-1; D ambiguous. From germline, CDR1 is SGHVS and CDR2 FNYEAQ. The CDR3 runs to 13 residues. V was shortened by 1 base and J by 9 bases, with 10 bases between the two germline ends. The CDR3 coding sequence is TGTGCCAGCAGCTTAGTAGCAGAAAGTGAGCAGTTCTTC. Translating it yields CASSLVAESEQFF.

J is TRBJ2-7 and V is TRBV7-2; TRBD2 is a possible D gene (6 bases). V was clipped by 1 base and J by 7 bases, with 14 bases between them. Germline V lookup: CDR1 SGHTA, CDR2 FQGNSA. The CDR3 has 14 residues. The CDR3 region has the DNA TGTGCCAGCAGCTTAGATGGAGGGAAGGGTGAGCAGTACTTC. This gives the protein CASSLDGGKGEQYF.

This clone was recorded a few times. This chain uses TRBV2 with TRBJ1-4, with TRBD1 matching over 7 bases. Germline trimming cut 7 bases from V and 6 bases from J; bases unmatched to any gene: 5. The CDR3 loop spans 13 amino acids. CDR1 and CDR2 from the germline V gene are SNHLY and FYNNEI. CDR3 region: CASIGRGYEKLFF. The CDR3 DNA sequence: TGTGCCAGCATCGGCAGGGGGTATGAAAAACTGTTTTTT.

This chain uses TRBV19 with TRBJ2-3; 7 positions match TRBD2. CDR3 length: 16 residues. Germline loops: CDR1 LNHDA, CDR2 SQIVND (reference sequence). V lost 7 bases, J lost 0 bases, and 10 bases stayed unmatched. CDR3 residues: CASIPTSSGSTDTQYF. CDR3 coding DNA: TGTGCCAGTATCCCAACCTCTAGCGGTAGCACAGATACGCAGTATTTT.

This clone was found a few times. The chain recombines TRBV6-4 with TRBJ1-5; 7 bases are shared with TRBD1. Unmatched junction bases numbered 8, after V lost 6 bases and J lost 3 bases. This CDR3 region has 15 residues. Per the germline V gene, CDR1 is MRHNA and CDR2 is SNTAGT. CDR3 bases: TGTGCCAGCAGCCCGACAGGGTTCAACAATCAGCCCCAGCATTTT. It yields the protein CASSPTGFNNQPQHF.

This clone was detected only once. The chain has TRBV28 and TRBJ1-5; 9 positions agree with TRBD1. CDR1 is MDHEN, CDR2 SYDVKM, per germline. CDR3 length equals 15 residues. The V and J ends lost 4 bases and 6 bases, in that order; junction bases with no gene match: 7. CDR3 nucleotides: TGTGCCAGCAGTTGGGACAGGGAAGGCAGTCAGCCCCAGCATTTT. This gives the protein CASSWDREGSQPQHF.

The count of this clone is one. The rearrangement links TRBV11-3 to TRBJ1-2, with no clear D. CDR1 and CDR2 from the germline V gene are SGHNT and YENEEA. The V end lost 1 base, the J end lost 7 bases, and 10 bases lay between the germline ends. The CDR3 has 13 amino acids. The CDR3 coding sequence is TGTGCCAGCAGCTTAGCGGGGTCGGGTGGCTACACCTTC. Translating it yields CASSLAGSGGYTF.

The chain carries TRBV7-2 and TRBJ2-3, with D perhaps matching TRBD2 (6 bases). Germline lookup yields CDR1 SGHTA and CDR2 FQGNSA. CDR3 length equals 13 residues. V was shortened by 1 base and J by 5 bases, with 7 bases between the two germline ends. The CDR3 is CASSLEAGDTQYF. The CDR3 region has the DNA TGTGCCAGCAGCTTAGAAGCGGGAGATACGCAGTATTTT.

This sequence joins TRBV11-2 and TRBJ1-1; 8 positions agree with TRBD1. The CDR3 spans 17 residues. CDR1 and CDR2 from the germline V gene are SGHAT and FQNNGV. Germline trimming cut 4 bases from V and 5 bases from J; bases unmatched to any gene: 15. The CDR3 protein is CASSSMRTGPGYTEAFF. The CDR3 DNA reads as TGTGCCAGCAGCTCTATGAGGACAGGGCCGGGGTATACTGAAGCTTTCTTT.

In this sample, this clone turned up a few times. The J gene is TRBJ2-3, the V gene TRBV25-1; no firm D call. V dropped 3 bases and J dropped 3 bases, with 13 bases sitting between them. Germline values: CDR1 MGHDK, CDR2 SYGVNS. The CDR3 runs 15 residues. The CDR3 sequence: CASSDTGLGTDTQYF. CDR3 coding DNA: TGTGCCAGCAGTGACACCGGGCTCGGGACAGATACGCAGTATTTT.

The CDR3 DNA follows: TGTGCCAGCAGTGACACCCCCCAGAGCACTCCCTATGGCTACACCTTC. Its protein is CASSDTPQSTPYGYTF. The J gene is TRBJ1-2, the V gene TRBV6-4; D uncertain. V dropped 2 bases and J dropped 4 bases, with 17 bases sitting between them. The CDR3 contains 16 residues. The germline V gene encodes CDR1 MRHNA and CDR2 SNTAGT.

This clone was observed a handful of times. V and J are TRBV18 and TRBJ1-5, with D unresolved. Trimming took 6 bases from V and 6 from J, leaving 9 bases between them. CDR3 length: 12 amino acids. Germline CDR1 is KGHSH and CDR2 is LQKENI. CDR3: CASSLPPQPQHF. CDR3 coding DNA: TGTGCCAGCTCCCTGCCGCCTCAGCCCCAGCATTTT. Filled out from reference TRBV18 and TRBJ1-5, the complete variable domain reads NAGVMQNPRHLVRRRGQEARLRCSPMKGHSHVYWYRQLPEEGLKFMVYLQKENIIDESGMPKERFSAEFPKEGPSILRIQQVVRGDSAAYFCASSLPPQPQHFGDGTRLSIL.

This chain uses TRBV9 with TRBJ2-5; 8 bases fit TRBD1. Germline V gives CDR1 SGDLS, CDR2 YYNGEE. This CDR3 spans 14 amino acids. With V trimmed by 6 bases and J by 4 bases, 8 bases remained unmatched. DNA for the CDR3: TGTGCCAGCACCGGACAGGGTTCGGGAGAGACCCAGTACTTC. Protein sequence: CASTGQGSGETQYF.

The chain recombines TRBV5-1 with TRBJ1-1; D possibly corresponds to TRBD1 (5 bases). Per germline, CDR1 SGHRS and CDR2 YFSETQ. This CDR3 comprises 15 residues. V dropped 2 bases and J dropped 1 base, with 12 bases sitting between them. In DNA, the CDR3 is TGCGCCAGCAGCTTCCGGGGACTGAAGAACACTGAAGCTTTCTTT. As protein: CASSFRGLKNTEAFF.

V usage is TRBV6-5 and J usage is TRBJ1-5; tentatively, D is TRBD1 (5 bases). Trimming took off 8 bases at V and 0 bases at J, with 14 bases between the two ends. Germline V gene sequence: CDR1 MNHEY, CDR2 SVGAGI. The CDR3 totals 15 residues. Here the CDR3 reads CASRPGFYSNQPQHF. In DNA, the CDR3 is TGTGCCAGCCGTCCAGGGTTCTATAGCAATCAGCCCCAGCATTTT.

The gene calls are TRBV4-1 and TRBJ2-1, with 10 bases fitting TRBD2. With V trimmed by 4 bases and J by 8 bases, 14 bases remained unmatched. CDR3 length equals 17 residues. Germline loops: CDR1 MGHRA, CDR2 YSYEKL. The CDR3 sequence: CASSLQTTSGVRDEQFF. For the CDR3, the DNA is TGCGCCAGCAGCCTCCAAACTACTAGCGGGGTACGCGATGAGCAGTTCTTC.

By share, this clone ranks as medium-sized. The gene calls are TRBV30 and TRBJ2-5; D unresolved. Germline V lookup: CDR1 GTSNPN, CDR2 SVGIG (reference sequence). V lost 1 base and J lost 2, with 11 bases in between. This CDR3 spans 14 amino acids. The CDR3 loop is CAWSGGFRQETQYF. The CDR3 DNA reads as TGTGCCTGGAGTGGGGGTTTTCGACAAGAGACCCAGTACTTC.

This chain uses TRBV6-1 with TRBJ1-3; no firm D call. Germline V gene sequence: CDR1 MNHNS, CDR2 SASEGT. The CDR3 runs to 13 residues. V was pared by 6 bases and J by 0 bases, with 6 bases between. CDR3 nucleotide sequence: TGTGCCAGCAGGTCAAGCTCTGGAAACACCATATATTTT. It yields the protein CASRSSSGNTIYF.